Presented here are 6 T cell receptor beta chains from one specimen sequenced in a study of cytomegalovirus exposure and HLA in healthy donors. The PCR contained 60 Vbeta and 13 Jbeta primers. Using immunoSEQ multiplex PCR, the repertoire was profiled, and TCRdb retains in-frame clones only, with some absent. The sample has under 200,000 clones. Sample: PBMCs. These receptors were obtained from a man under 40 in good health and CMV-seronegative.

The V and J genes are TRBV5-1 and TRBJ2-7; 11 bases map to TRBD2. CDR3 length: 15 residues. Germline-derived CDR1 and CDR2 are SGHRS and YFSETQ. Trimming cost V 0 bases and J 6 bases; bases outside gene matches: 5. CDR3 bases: TGCGCCAGCAGCTTGGGACTAGCGGGATCCGGCGAGCAGTACTTC. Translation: CASSLGLAGSGEQYF.

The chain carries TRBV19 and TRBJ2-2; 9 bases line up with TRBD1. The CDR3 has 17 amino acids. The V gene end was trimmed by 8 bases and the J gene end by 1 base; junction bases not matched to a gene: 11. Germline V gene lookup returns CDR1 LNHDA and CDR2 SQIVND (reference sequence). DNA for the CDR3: TGTGCCAGTGCCGGGACAGGGCTGCTGTGGAACACCGGGGAGCTGTTTTTT. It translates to CASAGTGLLWNTGELFF.

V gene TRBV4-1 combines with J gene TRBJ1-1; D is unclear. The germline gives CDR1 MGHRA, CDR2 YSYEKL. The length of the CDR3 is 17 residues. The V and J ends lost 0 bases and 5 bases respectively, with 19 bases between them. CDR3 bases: TGCGCCAGCAGCCAAGACCCCGCCGGGAGTGGTGATACTGAAGCTTTCTTT. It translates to CASSQDPAGSGDTEAFF.

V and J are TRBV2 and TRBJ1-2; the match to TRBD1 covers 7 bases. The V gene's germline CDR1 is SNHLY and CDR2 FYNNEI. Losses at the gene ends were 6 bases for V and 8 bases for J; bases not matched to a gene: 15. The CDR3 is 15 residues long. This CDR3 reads CASRGTGAPLYGYTF. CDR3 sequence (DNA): TGTGCCAGCAGGGGAACAGGGGCCCCCCTCTACGGCTACACCTTC.

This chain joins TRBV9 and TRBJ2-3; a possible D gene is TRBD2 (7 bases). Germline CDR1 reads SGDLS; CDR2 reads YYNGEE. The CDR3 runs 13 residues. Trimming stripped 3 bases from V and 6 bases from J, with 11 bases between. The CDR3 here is CASSARGADTQYF. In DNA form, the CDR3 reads TGTGCCAGCAGCGCCCGGGGGGCGGATACGCAGTATTTT.

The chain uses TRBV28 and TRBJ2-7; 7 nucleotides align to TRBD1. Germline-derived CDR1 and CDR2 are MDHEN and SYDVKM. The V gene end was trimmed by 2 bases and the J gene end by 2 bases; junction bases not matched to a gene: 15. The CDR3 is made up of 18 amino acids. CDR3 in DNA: TGTGCCAGCAGTTTAGAGGCAATAACAGGGGTCCCCACCTACGAGCAGTACTTC. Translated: CASSLEAITGVPTYEQYF.